A selection of T cell receptor beta chains follows, all from one sample in a study of T cell responses to AZD1222 COVID-19 vaccine. Clones were read by immunoSEQ multiplex PCR, and TCRdb kept only the in-frame ones, dropping some. The repertoire holds about 28,000 clones, with roughly nine tenths as singletons. Source: peripheral blood, taken on day 0 of AZD1222 vaccination. These receptors were taken from an adult in good health. The conserved cysteine and the conserved F or W are not part of the CDR3 here.

TRBJ2-1 | TRBV29-1 | SVVPDNEQF
TRBJ2-5 | TRBV2 | ASSDITGAQY
TRBJ2-7 | TRBV29-1 | SVLRRFSGEGYEQY
TRBJ1-5 | TRBV6-1 | ASSERAINQPQH
TRBJ2-1 | TRBV5-1 | ASSLSSFGNEQF
TRBJ2-2 | TRBV5-1 | ASSLGGSGELF
TRBJ2-5 | TRBV18 | ASSPERRETQY
TRBJ2-7 | TRBV14 | ASSRFPGQVNEQY
TRBJ2-7 | TRBV30 | AWSQDRGWEQY
TRBJ1-1 | TRBV28 | ASSSGRTEAF
TRBJ1-5 | TRBV18 | ASSPLRAQGQPQH
TRBJ2-7 | TRBV28 | ASSLKGAQVQY
TRBJ2-7 | TRBV3-1/TRBV3-2 | ASSHGEYEQY
TRBJ1-4 | TRBV6-5 | ASSYRGGREKLF
TRBJ2-7 | TRBV5-4 | ASSFGVYEQY
TRBJ2-7 | TRBV28 | ASSFHSGTAYEQY
TRBJ2-7 | TRBV19 | ASSLSGISYEQY
TRBJ1-4 | TRBV5-1 | ASSVATNEKLF
TRBJ2-1 | TRBV7-6 | ASGLGGFNEQF
TRBJ1-2 | TRBV12-3/TRBV12-4 | ASRQGAVDGYT
TRBJ2-2 | TRBV4-1 | ASSPFPGQTIVQNTGELF
TRBJ1-2 | TRBV28 | ASRDNYGYT
TRBJ2-7 | TRBV9 | ASSVDFSSYEQY
TRBJ1-1 | TRBV12-5 | ASGPRQGNTEAF
TRBJ2-5 | TRBV5-1 | ASSLELAGPTLQETQY
TRBJ2-1 | TRBV10-3 | AISESGGRSAGSNEQF
TRBJ2-1 | TRBV3-1/TRBV3-2 | ASSQVPTAGGSYNEQF
TRBJ2-7 | TRBV6-5 | ASSYGGTNPYEQY
TRBJ1-3 | TRBV5-1 | ASSSGQVAGNTIY
TRBJ2-7 | TRBV5-1 | ASSLAGISYEQY
TRBJ1-3 | TRBV4-1 | ASSQLFNGHSGNTIY
TRBJ1-3 | TRBV6-5 | ASSRQLFSGNTIY
TRBJ1-1 | TRBV5-1 | ASATGQGVNTEAF
TRBJ2-7 | TRBV13 | ASSRTATYEQY
TRBJ2-1 | TRBV11-3 | ASSRGGEDNEQF
TRBJ1-4 | TRBV4-3 | ASSLTLSEKLF
TRBJ1-6 | TRBV11-2 | ASSSPGDSYNSPLH
TRBJ2-5 | TRBV7-2 | ASSLDRGETQY
TRBJ1-6 | TRBV3-1/TRBV3-2 | ASSPPQGADSPLH